The 21 T cell receptor beta chains reported below all come from one sample, sequenced in a study of cytomegalovirus exposure and HLA in healthy donors. This PCR relied on a set of 60 Vbeta primers and 13 Jbeta primers. Some clones are missing from TCRdb's copy, which holds only in-frame ones; the method was immunoSEQ multiplex PCR. The data show some 170,000 clones, just under 80% seen once. Sequenced material: PBMCs. These receptors all come from a female donor in good health and CMV-seronegative.

Remarks on this clone: One end of the junction varies from germline; a read error may be responsible. This chain joins TRBV30 and TRBJ2-7; 9 positions match TRBD2. Germline CDR1 GTSNPN, CDR2 SVGIG (reference sequence). This CDR3 contains 17 residues. The CDR3 reads CAWSVISGGRSSYGQYF. In nucleotides, the CDR3 is TGTGCCTGGAGTGTAATAAGCGGGGGGAGAAGCTCCTACGGGCAGTACTTC.

The V gene is TRBV5-6, the J gene TRBJ1-5; the D gene is possibly TRBD1 (6 bases). V gave up 0 bases and J gave up 4 bases, with 11 bases separating them. CDR1 and CDR2 (germline): SGHDT, YYEEEE. This CDR3 is built from 15 residues. DNA of the CDR3: TGTGCCAGCAGCTTGGCCCTCAGGGGTAATCAGCCCCAGCATTTT. Its translation: CASSLALRGNQPQHF.

The CDR3 spells CSVENLANSYNEQFF. CDR3 bases: TGCAGCGTTGAGAACCTAGCGAACTCCTACAATGAGCAGTTCTTC. V is TRBV29-1 and J is TRBJ2-1; D perhaps matches TRBD2 (6 bases). The germline gives CDR1 SQVTM, CDR2 ANQGSEA. The CDR3 loop spans 15 amino acids. Trimming removed 3 bases from V and 0 bases from J, with 12 bases in between.

The chain is built from TRBV6-5 and TRBJ2-1, with TRBD2 matching over 7 bases. V shed 0 bases and J 4 bases; nucleotides not matched to a gene: 6. Germline assignment: CDR1 MNHEY and CDR2 SVGAGI. The length of the CDR3 is 16 residues. CDR3 residues: CASSYSRIAGYNEQFF. The CDR3 bases are TGTGCCAGCAGTTACTCGAGGATAGCGGGTTACAATGAGCAGTTCTTC.

This clone was seen a single time. The chain employs TRBV19 and TRBJ1-5; 11 bases fit TRBD1. The V segment lost 6 bases and the J segment 4 bases; nucleotides outside the gene matches: 11. From germline, CDR1 is LNHDA and CDR2 SQIVND (reference sequence). The CDR3 covers 17 residues. CDR3 DNA sequence: TGTGCCAGTAGAGGACAGGGGGCCGTCGGTAGGAATCAGCCCCAGCATTTT. Translated, it gives CASRGQGAVGRNQPQHF.

This clone was found a few times. V is TRBV9 and J is TRBJ1-1, with 7 bases lining up with TRBD1. CDR1 is SGDLS and CDR2 is YYNGEE in the germline V gene. V was clipped by 5 bases and J by 3 bases; unmatched bases: 10. The CDR3 runs to 15 residues. CDR3 nucleotide sequence: TGTGCCAGCAGTAAGACAGGGATTCGGGACACTGAAGCTTTCTTT. This translates into CASSKTGIRDTEAFF.

This chain uses TRBV30 with TRBJ1-4; the D gene is possibly TRBD1 (5 bases). Germline loops: CDR1 GTSNPN, CDR2 SVGIG (reference sequence). The CDR3 is 14 residues long. Trimming removed 0 bases at V and 8 bases at J, with 13 bases between. As DNA, the CDR3 is TGTGCCTGGAGTGTAATGGGGGGGGGAGAAAAACTGTTTTTT. It specifies CAWSVMGGGEKLFF.

The rearrangement uses TRBV11-3 and TRBJ2-3; weak D call: TRBD1 (6 bases). Between the trimmed V and J ends, which lost 5 bases and 1 base, there was a span of 16 bases. The CDR3 consists of 16 residues. Per germline, CDR1 SGHNT and CDR2 YENEEA. The CDR3 DNA is TGTGCCAGCAGCGCAAGTGCGGACAGCCGCACAGATACGCAGTATTTT. Amino acid sequence: CASSASADSRTDTQYF.

This chain connects TRBV4-1 to TRBJ2-7; 10 nucleotides align to TRBD2. In germline, CDR1 is MGHRA, CDR2 YSYEKL. V gave up 4 bases and J gave up 3 bases; unmatched junction bases: 6. CDR3 length: 15 amino acids. CDR3 protein: CASSRLAGARYEQYF. CDR3 coding DNA: TGCGCCAGCAGCCGTCTAGCGGGGGCCCGCTACGAGCAGTACTTC.

This rearrangement joins TRBV27 to TRBJ1-1, with 9 nucleotides matching TRBD1. This CDR3 has 17 residues. Germline V gene sequence: CDR1 MNHEY, CDR2 SMNVEV (reference sequence). The J segment lost 3 bases and the V segment lost 5 bases, leaving 13 bases of the junction unmatched. CDR3 nucleotides: TGTGCCAGCAGTCCTAGGGACAGGGATTATCAGGACACTGAAGCTTTCTTT. Protein product: CASSPRDRDYQDTEAFF.

The V gene is TRBV7-2, the J gene TRBJ2-4, with 13 nucleotides matching TRBD2. CDR3 length: 18 residues. Trimming removed 5 bases from V and 0 bases from J; junction bases left unmatched: 7. The germline V gene has CDR1 SGHTA and CDR2 FQGNSA. The CDR3 is CASSAGLAGILAKNIQYF. In DNA form, the CDR3 reads TGTGCCAGCAGCGCGGGACTAGCGGGGATTTTAGCCAAAAACATTCAGTACTTC.

This chain uses TRBV7-9 with TRBJ1-6; D possibly corresponds to TRBD1 (6 bases). V was trimmed by 5 bases and J by 6 bases, leaving 8 bases between them. Germline V gives CDR1 SEHNR, CDR2 FQNEAQ (reference sequence). CDR3 length: 13 residues. The CDR3 bases are TGTGCCAGCAGCCTGGACAGTAATTCACCCCTCCACTTT. Translating gives CASSLDSNSPLHF.

V gene TRBV5-1 combines with J gene TRBJ2-2; possible D gene TRBD2, 5 bases. The CDR3 spans 15 residues. Per the germline V gene, CDR1 is SGHRS and CDR2 is YFSETQ. The V end lost 3 bases, the J end lost 4 bases, and 13 bases lay between the germline ends. CDR3 coding DNA: TGCGCCAGCAGCTATCTATTAGGGAGCACCGGGGAGCTGTTTTTT. Translation: CASSYLLGSTGELFF.

This chain links TRBV2 with TRBJ1-1; the D gene is possibly TRBD1 (5 bases). Germline CDR1 SNHLY, CDR2 FYNNEI. V lost 8 bases, J lost 0 bases, and 13 bases lay in between. The CDR3 loop spans 14 amino acids. This CDR3 reads CASCREGLNTEAFF. CDR3 nucleotide sequence: TGTGCCAGCTGTCGGGAGGGGCTGAACACTGAAGCTTTCTTT.

This clone came up a few times. The V gene is TRBV10-3, the J gene TRBJ2-1, with D possibly matching TRBD1 (5 bases). CDR1 ENHRY and CDR2 SYGVKD come from the germline V gene. The V and J ends lost 0 bases and 6 bases respectively, with 9 bases between them. This CDR3 spans 14 amino acids. CDR3: CAISESQGFNEQFF. The DNA for the CDR3 is TGTGCCATCAGTGAGTCGCAGGGATTCAATGAGCAGTTCTTC.

V is TRBV4-2 and J is TRBJ2-1, with D possibly TRBD2 on 6 matching bases. Germline CDR1 reads LGHNA; CDR2 reads YNFKEQ. CDR3 length: 16 amino acids. With 1 base removed from V and 3 bases from J, the gap between germline ends came to 13 bases. Written as DNA, the CDR3 is TGTGCCAGCAGCCAAGGAGTTAGCGGCCTCTACAATGAGCAGTTCTTC. It is translated as CASSQGVSGLYNEQFF.

The chain joins TRBV19 to TRBJ2-1, with a tentative D call TRBD1 (5 bases). The CDR3 spans 14 residues. V shed 4 bases and J shed 7 bases, with 14 bases lying between them. Germline assignment: CDR1 LNHDA and CDR2 SQIVND (reference sequence). CDR3 region: CASSKPGRVNEQFF. CDR3 in DNA: TGTGCCAGTAGTAAGCCGGGCAGGGTGAATGAGCAGTTCTTC.

The chain combines TRBV27 with TRBJ2-7; 9 bases are a match to TRBD2. CDR3 length: 16 residues. J lost 4 bases, V lost 5 bases, and 12 bases had no gene match. Germline loops: CDR1 MNHEY, CDR2 SMNVEV (reference sequence). The CDR3 DNA follows: TGTGCCAGCAGTCCCAGGGGGGCTAGCGGGACTTACGAGCAGTACTTC. This codes for CASSPRGASGTYEQYF.

This clone was picked up one time. The rearrangement uses TRBV29-1 and TRBJ1-1, with 9 nucleotides matching TRBD1. Germline trimming cut 7 bases from V and 5 bases from J; bases unmatched to any gene: 8. The CDR3 has 13 amino acids. CDR1 is SQVTM, CDR2 ANQGSEA, per germline. The CDR3 loop reads CSEEQGAGTEAFF. DNA for the CDR3: TGCAGCGAAGAACAGGGGGCTGGAACTGAAGCTTTCTTT.

This chain connects TRBV27 to TRBJ1-2; D is possibly TRBD1 (6 bases). Trimming stripped 2 bases from V and 5 bases from J, with 18 bases between. The CDR3 runs to 16 residues. Looked up from germline, CDR1 is MNHEY and CDR2 is SMNVEV (reference sequence). This chain's CDR3 is CASSLVSSRGMYGYTF. The CDR3 DNA follows: TGTGCCAGCAGTTTAGTCTCCTCGAGGGGGATGTATGGCTACACCTTC.

The chain couples TRBV21-1 to TRBJ2-7; the table assigns TRBD1, which was not confirmed against the DNA. TRBV21-1 is a pseudogene. CDR3 length equals 17 residues. The CDR3 DNA is TGTGCCAGCAGCGCACTTCGAAGACAGGGGAGCTTCTACGAGCAGTACTTC. This translates into CASSALRRQGSFYEQYF.